The source of this T cell receptor beta chain is a study of beta chain features in type 1 diabetes (dated by TCRdb to the late 2010s). Broadly, across the study: Mean age, gender distribution, total cell number and subset yield did not differ between patients and healthy donors. A total of roughly 98,000,000 sorted cells were examined across all samples, and RNA yield correlated strongly with the number of cells per subset. In the study, TCRB repertoires of sorted circulating CD4+ T cell subsets from recently diagnosed type 1 diabetes patients were compared with those of matched healthy donors. Regulatory and stem cell-like memory subsets were obtained from only 8 patients and roughly 8 healthy donors, while naive and central memory subsets were obtained from all 30 or so donors.

The entire amount of isolated RNA was reverse transcribed using the High Capacity cDNA Reverse Transcription Kit, so the sequenced TCRB transcripts were expressed ones. Deep immunoSEQ sequencing was applied to naive, central memory and regulatory T cell samples, giving an average of approximately 4 million total reads per sample. Sorted cells were lysed in RLT buffer, and RNA was extracted using DNase-treated RNeasy Micro or Mini kits according to cell number. Each cell subset was processed separately to prevent cross-contamination, with patient and healthy donor samples processed together. Using the immunoSEQ multiplex PCR, TCRB sequences were amplified from cDNA into 87-bp fragments spanning the CDR3 region. The amplicons were sequenced using the Illumina HiSeq platform. The published analysis was carried out like this. PCR bias was computationally corrected using synthetic template baselines, reads within Hamming distance 2 were collapsed, and singletons that could not be merged were discarded. By aligning reads against IMGT, V, D and J genes, CDR3 length, and insertions or deletions at six rearrangement sites were assigned. Within each subset, clonotype counts were normalized to sorted cell number, after which true diversity and Gini coefficients were computed with the tcR R package. The overlap coefficient, calculated on TCRB nucleotide sequences, was used to measure repertoire sharing. Out-of-frame TCRB sequences from naive cells were analyzed as a proxy for the pre-selection repertoire. Not all clones reach the TCRdb copy of this immuneACCESS table, which keeps in-frame sequences only. Checked studies attribute under half of the gap to unresolved V genes and leave the rest unexplained. The V and J calls and clone size are taken from that table; D and trimming were inferred from the DNA. The sample profile shows under 400,000 clones; about 12% of them were found once. The ten largest clonotypes hold less than 0.02% of the sample.

On this clone: What antigen it recognizes has not been identified. No base quality information exists; no much larger clone differs at one position.

The investigation overall reported the following: In all four CD4+ subsets, TCRB CDR3 length was moderately but significantly shorter in type 1 diabetes patients. Because cDNA rather than genomic DNA was sequenced, highly expressing activated cells could have been over-represented, although no difference in activation and CD3 levels was found between groups. Because small numbers of individuals were included in the HLA sub-analyses, any influence of HLA type on TCRB rearrangement was left unresolved. Naive, central memory and regulatory TCRB repertoires appeared more similar among patients than among healthy donors. PCR may preferentially amplify shorter templates, but because patient and control samples were amplified and corrected together, any resulting skew would affect both groups equally. Patients with type 1 diabetes made fewer insertions and deleted more nucleotides at VDJ recombination sites, implying thymic rearrangement abnormalities.

From each donor, a single peripheral blood sample of 100 to 150 mL on average was drawn into heparinised tubes. Using a panel that included CD45RO, CCR7, CD25, CD127, CD95 and CD27, naive, central memory, regulatory and stem cell-like memory CD4+ T cells were sorted on a BD FACSAria II. All sorted populations exceeded 95% purity. Right away, PBMCs were isolated by Lymphoprep density gradient centrifugation and were stained directly, with no culture step. Samples were stained and sorted in pairs, with one healthy donor and one patient per experiment, so that batch effects were minimized. This clonotype was obtained from a man younger than 35 in good health. Material: naive CD4+ T cells from blood. This specimen's cell subset or site label, interpreted: true naive CD4+ T cells.

The CDR3 here reads CACGQTLEETQYF. The bases are TGTGCCTGTGGACAGACCCTAGAAGAGACCCAGTACTTC. The chain is assembled from TRBV30 and TRBJ2-5; the D segment could be TRBD1, given 6 matching bases. Its CDR3 holds 13 amino acids, cysteine through phenylalanine. The sequence is cut down to CDR3 DNA, 39 bases in frame from base 1. Looking up the germline V gene (reference sequence) yields CDR1 GTSNPN and CDR2 SVGIG. A distance of 14 bases separates the germline ends of V and J, which lose 6 bases and 3 bases respectively.